This note documents a single T cell receptor beta chain sequence. The data are from a study of blood T cell repertoires in COVID-19. Study-wide background: Whether acute or convalescent, the COVID-19 samples came from the United States, Italy and Spain. Sources were T cells, B-cell-depleted T cells, or PBMCs; the material itself was cDNA or gDNA.

In the original analysis: Reference gene primer amplification in the assay estimated nucleated cell counts. Only in-frame clones appear in the TCRdb table, and some are missing; sequencing was by immunoSEQ multiplex PCR. That table is the source of V, J and clone size, and D and trimming were worked out from the DNA. The sample contains some 58,000 clones, over 75% of which appear only once. Specimen: peripheral blood. The source of this sequence is a man between 35 and 55 years old with acute or convalescent COVID-19.

The CDR3 nucleotides are TGTGCCAGCAGCCACACTAGCGGGCAAGACAATGAGCAGTTCTTC. Translating it yields CASSHTSGQDNEQFF. The chain couples TRBV7-9 to TRBJ2-1; TRBD2 matches 9 bases. Germline V CDR1 and CDR2: SEHNR, FQNEAQ (reference sequence). The CDR3 runs to 15 residues. V gave up 5 bases and J gave up 5 bases; unmatched junction bases: 7.